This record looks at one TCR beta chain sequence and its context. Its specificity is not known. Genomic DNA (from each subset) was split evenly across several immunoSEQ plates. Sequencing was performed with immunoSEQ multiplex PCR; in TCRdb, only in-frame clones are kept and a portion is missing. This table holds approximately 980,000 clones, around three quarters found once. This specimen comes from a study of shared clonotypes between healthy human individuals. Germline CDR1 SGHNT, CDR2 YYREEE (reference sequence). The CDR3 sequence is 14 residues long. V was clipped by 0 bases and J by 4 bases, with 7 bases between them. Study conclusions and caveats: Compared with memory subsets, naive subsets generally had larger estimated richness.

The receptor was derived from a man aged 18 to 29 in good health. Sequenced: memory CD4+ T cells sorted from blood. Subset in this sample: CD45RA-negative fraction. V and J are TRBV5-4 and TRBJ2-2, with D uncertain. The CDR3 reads CASSLGMSTGELFF. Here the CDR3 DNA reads TGTGCCAGCAGCTTGGGTATGTCCACCGGGGAGCTGTTTTTT.